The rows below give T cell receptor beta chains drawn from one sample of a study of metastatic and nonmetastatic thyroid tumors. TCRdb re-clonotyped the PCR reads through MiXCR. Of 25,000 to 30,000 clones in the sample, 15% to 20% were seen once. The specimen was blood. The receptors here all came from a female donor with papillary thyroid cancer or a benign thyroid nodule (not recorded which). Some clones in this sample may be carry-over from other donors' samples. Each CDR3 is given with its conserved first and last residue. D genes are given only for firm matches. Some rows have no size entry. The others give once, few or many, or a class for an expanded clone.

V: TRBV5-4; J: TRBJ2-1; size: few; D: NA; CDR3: CASSLPVSNEQFF; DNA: TGTGCCAGCAGCTTGCCCGTGAGCAATGAGCAGTTCTTC
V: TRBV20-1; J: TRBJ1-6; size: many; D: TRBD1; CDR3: CSAQSGTGDNSPLHF; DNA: TGCAGTGCTCAATCCGGGACAGGCGATAATTCACCCCTCCACTTT
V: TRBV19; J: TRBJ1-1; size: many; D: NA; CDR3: CASSYIRDTEAFF; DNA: TGTGCCAGTAGTTATATTCGGGACACTGAAGCTTTCTTT
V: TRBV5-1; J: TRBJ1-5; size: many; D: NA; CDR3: CASSLVPQTGGQPQHF; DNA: TGCGCCAGCAGCTTAGTTCCACAAACAGGTGGTCAGCCCCAGCATTTT
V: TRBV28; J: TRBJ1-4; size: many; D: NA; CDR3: CASSLLMGQQSANEKLFF; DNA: TGTGCCAGCAGTTTATTAATGGGACAACAATCTGCTAATGAAAAACTGTTTTTT
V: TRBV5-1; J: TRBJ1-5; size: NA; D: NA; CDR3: CASSPGGITGNQPQHF; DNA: TGCGCCAGCAGCCCGGGCGGGATAACAGGCAATCAGCCCCAGCATTTT
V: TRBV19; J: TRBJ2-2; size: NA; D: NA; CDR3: CAISARDTGELFF; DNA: TGTGCCATCAGTGCCAGGGACACCGGGGAGCTGTTTTTT
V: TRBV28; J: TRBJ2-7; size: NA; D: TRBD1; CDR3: CASSFPTGRLYRPQNYEQYF; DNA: TGTGCCAGCAGTTTCCCGACAGGGCGACTATACCGACCTCAAAACTACGAGCAGTACTTC
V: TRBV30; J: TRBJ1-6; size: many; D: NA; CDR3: CAWKGEGAPNNSPLHF; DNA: TGTGCCTGGAAGGGCGAAGGGGCCCCTAATAATTCACCCCTCCACTTT
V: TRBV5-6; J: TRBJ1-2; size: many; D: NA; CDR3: CASSLARQGATFF; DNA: TGTGCCAGCAGCTTGGCCAGACAAGGGGCCACTTTCTTC
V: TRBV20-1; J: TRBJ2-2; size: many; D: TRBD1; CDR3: CSAISRDRGTGELFF; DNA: TGCAGTGCTATAAGCCGGGACAGGGGGACCGGGGAGCTGTTTTTT
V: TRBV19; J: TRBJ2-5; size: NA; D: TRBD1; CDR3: CASSIGPGTGRFRETQYF; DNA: TGTGCCAGTAGTATAGGGCCGGGGACAGGTCGATTCCGAGAGACCCAGTACTTC
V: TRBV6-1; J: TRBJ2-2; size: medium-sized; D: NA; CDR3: CASSEPGNTGELFF; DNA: TGTGCCAGCAGTGAGCCAGGGAACACCGGGGAGCTGTTTTTT
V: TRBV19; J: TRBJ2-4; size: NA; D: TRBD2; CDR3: CASSGGLVHAQLF; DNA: TGTGCCAGTAGTGGCGGACTAGTTCATGCTCAGTTATTC
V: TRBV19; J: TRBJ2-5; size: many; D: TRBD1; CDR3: CASRGTGGDQETQYF; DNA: TGTGCCAGTAGAGGGACAGGGGGGGACCAAGAGACCCAGTACTTC
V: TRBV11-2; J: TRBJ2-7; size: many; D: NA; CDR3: CASSLGLGVYEQYF; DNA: TGTGCCAGCAGCTTAGGGCTTGGAGTCTACGAGCAGTACTTC
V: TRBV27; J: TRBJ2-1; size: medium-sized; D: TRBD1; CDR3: CASSFLGTGANEQFF; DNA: TGTGCCAGCAGTTTCCTTGGGACAGGGGCCAATGAGCAGTTCTTC
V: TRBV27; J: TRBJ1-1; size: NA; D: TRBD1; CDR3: CASSLRYAGQGGAGTEAFF; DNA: TGTGCCAGCAGTTTACGATACGCGGGACAGGGGGGGGCCGGCACTGAAGCTTTCTTT
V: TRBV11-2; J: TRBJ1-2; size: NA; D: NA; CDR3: CASSFSGTEGYGYTF; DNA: TGTGCCAGCAGCTTTTCCGGGACGGAGGGTTATGGCTACACCTTC
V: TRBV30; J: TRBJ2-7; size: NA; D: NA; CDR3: CAWSQDSEQYF; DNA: TGTGCCTGGAGTCAGGACAGCGAGCAGTACTTC
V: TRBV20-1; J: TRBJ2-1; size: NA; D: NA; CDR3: CSARGFQRYKQFF; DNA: TGCAGTGCTAGGGGATTTCAGCGGTACAAGCAGTTCTTC
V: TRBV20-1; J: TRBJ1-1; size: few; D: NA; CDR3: CSARRDFNTEAFF; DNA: TGCAGTGCTAGACGGGATTTTAACACTGAAGCTTTCTTT
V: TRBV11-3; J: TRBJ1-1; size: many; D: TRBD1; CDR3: CASTIRDRGNTEAFF; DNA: TGTGCCAGCACCATCCGGGACAGGGGGAACACTGAAGCTTTCTTT
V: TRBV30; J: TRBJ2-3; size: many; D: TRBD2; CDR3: CAWETSGGSDTQYF; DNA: TGTGCCTGGGAGACTAGCGGGGGATCAGATACGCAGTATTTT
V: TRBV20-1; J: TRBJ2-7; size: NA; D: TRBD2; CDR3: CSARELAGRPNRHEQYF; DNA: TGCAGTGCTAGAGAACTAGCGGGACGTCCTAATCGGCACGAGCAGTACTTC
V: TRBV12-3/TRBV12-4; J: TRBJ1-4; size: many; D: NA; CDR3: CASSLSGSGGEKLFF; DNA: TGCGCCAGCAGTTTATCGGGGTCCGGGGGCGAAAAACTGTTTTTT
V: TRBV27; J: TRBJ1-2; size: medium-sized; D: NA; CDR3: CASRSGLVEGYTF; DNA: TGTGCCAGCAGATCCGGATTAGTCGAGGGCTACACCTTC